Sequencing of this TCR beta chain was carried out in a study of T cells in localized non-small cell lung cancer. The CDR3 runs 14 residues. Germline V CDR1 and CDR2: GTSNPN, SVGIG (reference sequence). Between the trimmed V and J ends, which lost 5 bases and 0 bases, there was a span of 10 bases. The study, taken as a whole, reports: Increased T cell density in blood showed an association with longer overall survival. Measurement of T cell clonality placed uninvolved adjacent lung highest, above the level in tumor. Within adjacent lung there appeared a median roughly 60 of the top 100 tumor clones.

The data were produced by immunoSEQ multiplex PCR, yet TCRdb's version contains in-frame clones alone and is incomplete. The sample records about 70,000 clones, roughly 90% being singletons. This clone occurred once. Its target is unknown. The chain is built from TRBV30 and TRBJ1-4; the D is unclear. This receptor was identified in a male donor aged 60 or older with stage III squamous cell lung carcinoma. The sample consisted of peripheral blood, taken before any cancer treatment. In DNA form, the CDR3 reads TGTGCCTGGGCAAGGACGGCAACTAATGAAAAACTGTTTTTT. It specifies CAWARTATNEKLFF.